The rows below give T cell receptor beta chains drawn from one sample of a study of blood T cell repertoires in COVID-19. TCRdb keeps only in-frame clones here, not all; method: immunoSEQ multiplex PCR. The sample has under 200,000 clones, approximately 91% seen once; the top ten hold roughly 0.8%. The sample taken for sequencing was PBMCs or T cells enriched from blood (not recorded which). Source of these receptors: a woman younger than 30 who had recovered from COVID-19. Each CDR3 is given with its conserved first and last residue. Each record gives: clone size, J gene, CDR3 length, V gene, D gene, CDR3 DNA, CDR3 protein. The D gene is left open where the match is weak. For some rows the clone size is stated as once, few or many, or as a class when expanded; others skip it.

clone size: -
J gene: TRBJ2-4
CDR3 length: 13
V gene: TRBV7-9
D gene: -
CDR3 DNA: TGTGCCAGCAGCTTAAGCTTCTCGGGTGAACTAGTATTC
CDR3 protein: CASSLSFSGELVF

clone size: few
J gene: TRBJ2-5
CDR3 length: 14
V gene: TRBV2
D gene: TRBD2
CDR3 DNA: TGTGCCAGCAGTGTGTTGCGGGAGGGAGAGACCCAGTACTTC
CDR3 protein: CASSVLREGETQYF

clone size: -
J gene: TRBJ2-2
CDR3 length: 18
V gene: TRBV6-1
D gene: TRBD2
CDR3 DNA: TGTGCCAGCAGTGGCCCGGGAGGTAGCGGGTGGAACACCGGGGAGCTGTTTTTT
CDR3 protein: CASSGPGGSGWNTGELFF

clone size: -
J gene: TRBJ2-1
CDR3 length: 12
V gene: TRBV29-1
D gene: -
CDR3 DNA: TGCAGCGTCTTGACTAGAGGAAATGAGCAGTTCTTC
CDR3 protein: CSVLTRGNEQFF

clone size: -
J gene: TRBJ1-5
CDR3 length: 14
V gene: TRBV24-1
D gene: -
CDR3 DNA: TGTGCCACCAGTGATTCTGGTTCGCAGGAGCCCCAGCATTTT
CDR3 protein: CATSDSGSQEPQHF

clone size: once
J gene: TRBJ2-5
CDR3 length: 19
V gene: TRBV5-1
D gene: TRBD2
CDR3 DNA: TGCGCCAGCAGCTGGCCCGGAGAGACTAGCGGGCCGGGTGCGGAGACCCAGTACTTC
CDR3 protein: CASSWPGETSGPGAETQYF

clone size: -
J gene: TRBJ2-3
CDR3 length: 16
V gene: TRBV18
D gene: TRBD2
CDR3 DNA: TGTGCCAGCTCACTACTAGCGGGAGGGCTGGCAGATACGCAGTATTTT
CDR3 protein: CASSLLAGGLADTQYF

clone size: -
J gene: TRBJ1-2
CDR3 length: 15
V gene: TRBV19
D gene: -
CDR3 DNA: TGTGCCAGTAGTTTCGCCCCCGGGCAGGGCTATGGCTACACCTTC
CDR3 protein: CASSFAPGQGYGYTF

clone size: -
J gene: TRBJ1-1
CDR3 length: 12
V gene: TRBV28
D gene: -
CDR3 DNA: TGTGCCAGCAGTGTAAGACTCACTGAAGCTTTCTTT
CDR3 protein: CASSVRLTEAFF

clone size: -
J gene: TRBJ1-2
CDR3 length: 15
V gene: TRBV3-1/TRBV3-2
D gene: TRBD1
CDR3 DNA: TGTGCCAGCAGCCAAGATACGACAGGGTATAACGGCTACACCTTC
CDR3 protein: CASSQDTTGYNGYTF

clone size: -
J gene: TRBJ2-1
CDR3 length: 16
V gene: TRBV11-3
D gene: TRBD2
CDR3 DNA: TGTGCCAGCAGCTTAGGTAGCGGGAGTGAAGGGAATGAGCAGTTCTTC
CDR3 protein: CASSLGSGSEGNEQFF

clone size: -
J gene: TRBJ2-7
CDR3 length: 14
V gene: TRBV4-2
D gene: TRBD1
CDR3 DNA: TGTGCCAGCAGCCCGGGACAGGGGAACTACGAGCAGTACTTC
CDR3 protein: CASSPGQGNYEQYF

clone size: -
J gene: TRBJ2-5
CDR3 length: 13
V gene: TRBV27
D gene: -
CDR3 DNA: TGTGCCAGCAGCGTACAGGGAACAGAGACCCAGTACTTC
CDR3 protein: CASSVQGTETQYF

clone size: -
J gene: TRBJ2-5
CDR3 length: 16
V gene: TRBV28
D gene: -
CDR3 DNA: TGTGCCAGCAGTTCCGGGACAACCCCCTACCAAGAGACCCAGTACTTC
CDR3 protein: CASSSGTTPYQETQYF

clone size: -
J gene: TRBJ2-7
CDR3 length: 14
V gene: TRBV28
D gene: TRBD1
CDR3 DNA: TGTGCCAGCAGTTGGGACAGGAATACCTACGAGCAGTACTTC
CDR3 protein: CASSWDRNTYEQYF

clone size: -
J gene: TRBJ2-3
CDR3 length: 16
V gene: TRBV4-1
D gene: TRBD2
CDR3 DNA: TGCGCCAGCAGCCAAGGGAGACTAGCGGCCACAGATACGCAGTATTTT
CDR3 protein: CASSQGRLAATDTQYF

clone size: -
J gene: TRBJ1-3
CDR3 length: 14
V gene: TRBV2
D gene: -
CDR3 DNA: TGTGCCAGCAGTAGGGACATAAGCGGAAACACCATATATTTT
CDR3 protein: CASSRDISGNTIYF

clone size: -
J gene: TRBJ1-1
CDR3 length: 15
V gene: TRBV3-1/TRBV3-2
D gene: -
CDR3 DNA: TGTGCCAGCAGCCAAGGGGGTGCAGGGCTCACTGAAGCTTTCTTT
CDR3 protein: CASSQGGAGLTEAFF

clone size: -
J gene: TRBJ2-1
CDR3 length: 13
V gene: TRBV7-9
D gene: -
CDR3 DNA: TGTGCCAGCTGTTTGGGGCGCTACAATGAGCAGTTCTTC
CDR3 protein: CASCLGRYNEQFF

clone size: -
J gene: TRBJ2-3
CDR3 length: 12
V gene: TRBV28
D gene: -
CDR3 DNA: TGTGCCTTGGGGGCGTCCCCAGATACGCAGTATTTT
CDR3 protein: CALGASPDTQYF

clone size: once
J gene: TRBJ2-1
CDR3 length: 17
V gene: TRBV20-1
D gene: TRBD2
CDR3 DNA: TGCAGTGCTAGTGGACTAGCGGGAGGGGTTGGTGACAATGAGCAGTTCTTC
CDR3 protein: CSASGLAGGVGDNEQFF

clone size: -
J gene: TRBJ1-3
CDR3 length: 13
V gene: TRBV6-6
D gene: -
CDR3 DNA: TGTGCCAGCAGTTCCAATTCTGGAAACACCATATATTTT
CDR3 protein: CASSSNSGNTIYF

clone size: once
J gene: TRBJ1-1
CDR3 length: 11
V gene: TRBV29-1
D gene: -
CDR3 DNA: TGCAGCGGCCGACAGAACACTGAAGCTTTCTTT
CDR3 protein: CSGRQNTEAFF